The entry below gives a single T cell receptor (beta chain) sequence along with its context. The CDR3 consists of 14 residues. Germline-derived CDR1 and CDR2 are MNHEY and SVGAGI. V dropped 6 bases and J dropped 4 bases, with 15 bases sitting between them. These data originate in a study of blood T cell repertoires in COVID-19. Study summary: The origin of the acute and convalescent COVID-19 samples was the United States, Italy and Spain. PBMCs, B-cell-depleted T cells, or T cells were the source of the cDNA or gDNA that made up the material.

Cohort assignment relied on participant-reported clinical history. Original analysis: Estimation of nucleated cell counts was performed using reference gene primer amplification. Profiled with immunoSEQ multiplex PCR; TCRdb holds only in-frame clones, not every one. That table is the source of V, J and clone size, and D and trimming were worked out from the DNA. This table has 200,000 to 250,000 clones, 80% appearing once. Sequenced material: PBMCs or T cells enriched from blood (not recorded which). This chain links TRBV6-5 with TRBJ1-1; weak D call: TRBD1 (5 bases). The TCR originated in a woman between 40 and 55 years old with acute COVID-19. CDR3 loop: CASRRGGEGTEAFF. In DNA, the CDR3 is TGTGCCAGCAGGAGGGGAGGGGAGGGCACTGAAGCTTTCTTT.